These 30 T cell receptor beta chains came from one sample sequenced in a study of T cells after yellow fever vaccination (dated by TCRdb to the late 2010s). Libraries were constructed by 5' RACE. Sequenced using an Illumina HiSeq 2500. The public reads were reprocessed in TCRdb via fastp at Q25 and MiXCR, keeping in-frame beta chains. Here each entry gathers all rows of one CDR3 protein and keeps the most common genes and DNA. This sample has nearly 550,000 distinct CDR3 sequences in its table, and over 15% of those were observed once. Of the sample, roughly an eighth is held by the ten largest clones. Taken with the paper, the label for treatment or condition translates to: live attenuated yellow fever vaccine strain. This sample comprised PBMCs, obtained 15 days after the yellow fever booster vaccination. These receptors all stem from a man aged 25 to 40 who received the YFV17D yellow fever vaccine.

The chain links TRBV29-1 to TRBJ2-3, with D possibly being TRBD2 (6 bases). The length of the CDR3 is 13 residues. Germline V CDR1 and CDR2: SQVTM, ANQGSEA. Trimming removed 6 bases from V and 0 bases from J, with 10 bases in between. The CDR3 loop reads CSVAGRSTDTQYF. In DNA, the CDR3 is TGCAGCGTGGCGGGACGGAGCACAGATACGCAGTATTTT.

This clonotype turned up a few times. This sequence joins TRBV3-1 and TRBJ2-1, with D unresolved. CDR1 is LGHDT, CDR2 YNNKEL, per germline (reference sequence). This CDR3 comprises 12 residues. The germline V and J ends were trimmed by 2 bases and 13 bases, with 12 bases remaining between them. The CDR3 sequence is CASSQSLVKQFF. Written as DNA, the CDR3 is TGTGCCAGCAGCCAAAGTTTGGTGAAACAGTTCTTC.

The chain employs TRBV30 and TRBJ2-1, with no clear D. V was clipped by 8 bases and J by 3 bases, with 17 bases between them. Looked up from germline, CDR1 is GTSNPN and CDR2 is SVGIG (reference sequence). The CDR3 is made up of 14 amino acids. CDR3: CANRRKSDYNEQFF. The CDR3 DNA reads TGTGCCAACCGCCGGAAGAGCGACTACAATGAGCAGTTCTTC.

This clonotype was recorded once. The CDR3 is CASSPIPRLAYYNEQFF. For the CDR3, the DNA is TGTGCCAGCAGTCCCATCCCCCGACTAGCGTATTACAATGAGCAGTTCTTC. The gene calls are TRBV6-1 and TRBJ2-1; 8 nucleotides match TRBD2. CDR3 length: 17 residues. Germline loops: CDR1 MNHNS, CDR2 SASEGT. V lost 5 bases and J lost 4; bases outside the gene matches: 13.

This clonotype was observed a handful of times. As DNA, the CDR3 is TGTGCCAGCAGGGGGGTTGCCACTACCTACGAGCAGTACTTC. Translating it yields CASRGVATTYEQYF. The rearrangement uses TRBV12-3 or TRBV12-4 and TRBJ2-7, with D possibly called TRBD1 or TRBD2 (5 bases each). The CDR3 totals 14 residues. The V end was cut by 6 bases, the J end by 2 bases, with 14 bases between.

The CDR3 spells CASSPGTSPNEQFF. The DNA of the CDR3 is TGTGCCAGCAGCCCCGGGACTAGCCCTAATGAGCAGTTCTTC. The chain uses TRBV7-2 and TRBJ2-1; 9 nucleotides align to TRBD2. Unmatched junction bases numbered 6, after V lost 5 bases and J lost 7 bases. This CDR3 comprises 14 residues. Per germline, CDR1 SGHTA and CDR2 FQGNSA.

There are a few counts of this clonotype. In nucleotides, the CDR3 is TGTGCCAGCAGCGTACTAGCGCCAGATACGCAGTATTTT. It encodes CASSVLAPDTQYF. This chain uses TRBV9 with TRBJ2-3; D perhaps matches TRBD2 (6 bases). This CDR3 has 13 amino acids. Germline-derived CDR1 and CDR2 are SGDLS and YYNGEE. Trimming stripped 1 base from V and 4 bases from J, with 7 bases between.

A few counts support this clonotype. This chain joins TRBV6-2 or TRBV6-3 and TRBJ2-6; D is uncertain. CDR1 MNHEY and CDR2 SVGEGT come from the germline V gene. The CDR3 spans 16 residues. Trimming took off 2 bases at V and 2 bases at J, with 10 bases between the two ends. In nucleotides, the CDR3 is TGTGCCAGCAGTTACGCGTCTCGGGCTGGGGCCAACGTCCTGACTTTC. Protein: CASSYASRAGANVLTF.

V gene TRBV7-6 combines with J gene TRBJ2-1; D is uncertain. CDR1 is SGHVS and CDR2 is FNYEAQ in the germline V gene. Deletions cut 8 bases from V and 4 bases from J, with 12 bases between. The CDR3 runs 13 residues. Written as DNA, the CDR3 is TGTGCCAGCGGATCGTCCCCATACAATGAGCAGTTCTTC. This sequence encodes CASGSSPYNEQFF.

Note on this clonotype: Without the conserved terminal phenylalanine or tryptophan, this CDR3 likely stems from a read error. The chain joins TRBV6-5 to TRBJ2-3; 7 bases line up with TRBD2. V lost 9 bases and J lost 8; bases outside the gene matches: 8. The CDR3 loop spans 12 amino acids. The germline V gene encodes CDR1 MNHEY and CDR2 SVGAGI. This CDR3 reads CARRVGGSTQYY. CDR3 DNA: TGTGCCAGGCGGGTGGGGGGGAGTACGCAGTATTAT.

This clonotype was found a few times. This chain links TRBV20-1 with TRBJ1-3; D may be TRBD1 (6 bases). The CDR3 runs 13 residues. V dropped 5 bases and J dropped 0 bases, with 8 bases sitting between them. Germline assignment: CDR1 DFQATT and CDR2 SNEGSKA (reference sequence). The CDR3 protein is CSARQVSGNTIYF. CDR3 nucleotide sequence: TGCAGTGCTCGACAGGTCTCTGGAAACACCATATATTTT.

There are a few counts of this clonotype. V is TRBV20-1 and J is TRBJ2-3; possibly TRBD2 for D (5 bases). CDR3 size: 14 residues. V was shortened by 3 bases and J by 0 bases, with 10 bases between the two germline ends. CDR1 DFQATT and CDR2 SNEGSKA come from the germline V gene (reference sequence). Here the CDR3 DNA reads TGCAGTGCTAGCGAGGGCCCTAGCACAGATACGCAGTATTTT. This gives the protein CSASEGPSTDTQYF.

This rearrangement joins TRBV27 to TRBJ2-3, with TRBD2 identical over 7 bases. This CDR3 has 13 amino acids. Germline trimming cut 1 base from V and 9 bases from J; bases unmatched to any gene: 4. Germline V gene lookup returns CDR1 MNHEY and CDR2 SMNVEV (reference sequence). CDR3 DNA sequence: TGTGCCAGCAGTTTATTCCTAGCGGACACGCAGTATTTT. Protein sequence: CASSLFLADTQYF.

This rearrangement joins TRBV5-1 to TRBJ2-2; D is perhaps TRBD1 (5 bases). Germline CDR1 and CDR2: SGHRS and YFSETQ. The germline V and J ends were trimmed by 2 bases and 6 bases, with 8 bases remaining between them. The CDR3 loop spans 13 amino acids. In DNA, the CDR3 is TGCGCCAGCAGCTTCGCAGGGCCCGGGGAGCTGTTTTTT. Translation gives CASSFAGPGELFF.

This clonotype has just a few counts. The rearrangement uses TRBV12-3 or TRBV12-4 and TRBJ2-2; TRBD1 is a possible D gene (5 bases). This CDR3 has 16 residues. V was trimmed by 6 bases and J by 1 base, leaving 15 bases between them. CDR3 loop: CASSLPSGLNTGELFF. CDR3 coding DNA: TGTGCCAGCAGCCTCCCCTCAGGGTTGAACACCGGGGAGCTGTTTTTT.

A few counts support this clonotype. Written as DNA, the CDR3 is TGCAGTGCTAGTCGTTTCTACGAGCAGTACTTC. Its protein product is CSASRFYEQYF. The chain carries TRBV20-1 and TRBJ2-7; no firm D call. In germline, CDR1 is DFQATT, CDR2 SNEGSKA (reference sequence). V was shortened by 3 bases and J by 3 bases, with 6 bases between the two germline ends. The CDR3 is made up of 11 amino acids.

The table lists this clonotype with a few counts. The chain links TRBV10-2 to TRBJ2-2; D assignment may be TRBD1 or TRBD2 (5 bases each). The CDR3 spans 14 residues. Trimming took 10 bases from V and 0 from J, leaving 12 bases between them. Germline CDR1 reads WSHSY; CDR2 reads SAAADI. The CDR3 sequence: CATFWGTNTGELFF. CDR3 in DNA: TGCGCCACTTTCTGGGGGACGAACACCGGGGAGCTGTTTTTT.

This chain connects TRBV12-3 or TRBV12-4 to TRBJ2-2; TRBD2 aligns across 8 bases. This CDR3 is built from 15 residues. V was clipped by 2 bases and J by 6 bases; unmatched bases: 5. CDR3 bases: TGTGCCAGCAGTTTAAAGGGACTAGGCGCCGGGGAGCTGTTTTTT. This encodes CASSLKGLGAGELFF.

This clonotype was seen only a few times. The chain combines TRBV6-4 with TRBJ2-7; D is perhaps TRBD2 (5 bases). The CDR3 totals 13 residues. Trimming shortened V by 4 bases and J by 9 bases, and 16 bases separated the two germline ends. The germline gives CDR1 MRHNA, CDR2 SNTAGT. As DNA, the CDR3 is TGTGCCAGCAGTGGTTTCTCCGGGGAGCGGCAGTACTTC. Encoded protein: CASSGFSGERQYF.

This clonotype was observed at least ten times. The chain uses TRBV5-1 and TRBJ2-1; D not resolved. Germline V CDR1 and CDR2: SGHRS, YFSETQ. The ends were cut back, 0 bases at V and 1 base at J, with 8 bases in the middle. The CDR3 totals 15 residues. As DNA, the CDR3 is TGCGCCAGCAGCTTGGCGGCAGGTTCCTACAATGAGCAGTTCTTC. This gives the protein CASSLAAGSYNEQFF.

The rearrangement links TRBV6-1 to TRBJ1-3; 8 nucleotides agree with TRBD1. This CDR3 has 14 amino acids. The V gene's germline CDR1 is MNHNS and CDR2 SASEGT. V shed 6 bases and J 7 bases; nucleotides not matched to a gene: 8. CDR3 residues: CASRSNRGINTIYF. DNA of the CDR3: TGTGCCAGCAGGTCTAACAGGGGGATTAACACCATATATTTT.

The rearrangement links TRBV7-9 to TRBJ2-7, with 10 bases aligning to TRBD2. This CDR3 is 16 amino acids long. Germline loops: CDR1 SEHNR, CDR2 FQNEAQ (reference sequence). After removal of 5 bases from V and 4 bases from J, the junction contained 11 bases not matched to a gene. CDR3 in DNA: TGTGCCAGCAGCGGGTTAGCGGGAGGTTTTCTTTACGAGCAGTACTTC. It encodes CASSGLAGGFLYEQYF.

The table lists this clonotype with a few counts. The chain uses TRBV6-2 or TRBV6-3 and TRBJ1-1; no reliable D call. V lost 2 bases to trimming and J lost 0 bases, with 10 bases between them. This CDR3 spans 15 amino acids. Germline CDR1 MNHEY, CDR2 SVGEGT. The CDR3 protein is CASSYGSYLNTEAFF. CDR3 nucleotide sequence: TGTGCCAGCAGTTACGGTAGTTATCTGAACACTGAAGCTTTCTTT.

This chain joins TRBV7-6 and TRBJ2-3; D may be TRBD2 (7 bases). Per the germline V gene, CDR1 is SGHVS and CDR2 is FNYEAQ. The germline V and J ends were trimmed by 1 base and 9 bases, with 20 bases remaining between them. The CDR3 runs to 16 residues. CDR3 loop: CASSLDRAAGDPTQYF. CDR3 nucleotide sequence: TGTGCCAGCAGCTTAGACAGGGCGGCGGGAGATCCCACGCAGTATTTT.

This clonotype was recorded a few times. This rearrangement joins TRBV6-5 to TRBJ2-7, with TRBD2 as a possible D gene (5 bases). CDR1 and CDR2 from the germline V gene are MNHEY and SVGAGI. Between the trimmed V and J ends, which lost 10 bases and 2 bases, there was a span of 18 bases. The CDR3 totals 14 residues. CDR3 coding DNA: TGTGCCACGCATCCTCGGGGTTTCGCCTACGAGCAGTACTTC. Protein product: CATHPRGFAYEQYF.

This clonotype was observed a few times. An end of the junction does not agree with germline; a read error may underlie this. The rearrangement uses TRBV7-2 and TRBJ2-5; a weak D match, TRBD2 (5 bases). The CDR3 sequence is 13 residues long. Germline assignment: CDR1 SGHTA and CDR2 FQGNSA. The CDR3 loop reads CASSLGALEVRIF. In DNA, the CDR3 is TGTGCCAGCAGCTTAGGGGCTTTGGAGGTCAGAATCTTC.

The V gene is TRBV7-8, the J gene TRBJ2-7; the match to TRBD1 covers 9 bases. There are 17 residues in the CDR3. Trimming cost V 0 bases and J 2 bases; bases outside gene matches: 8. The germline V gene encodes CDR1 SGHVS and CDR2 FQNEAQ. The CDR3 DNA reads TGTGCCAGCAGCTTAGCAGAGGGACAGGGTCTCCCCTACGAGCAGTACTTC. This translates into CASSLAEGQGLPYEQYF.

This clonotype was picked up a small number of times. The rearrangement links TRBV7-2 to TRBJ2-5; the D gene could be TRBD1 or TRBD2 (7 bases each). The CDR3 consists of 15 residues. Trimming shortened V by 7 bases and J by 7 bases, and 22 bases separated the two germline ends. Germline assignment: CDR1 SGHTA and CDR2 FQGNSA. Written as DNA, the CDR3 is TGTGCCAGCAAAAACAACCCAGGGGGGGAAGCGACCCAGTACTTC. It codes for CASKNNPGGEATQYF.

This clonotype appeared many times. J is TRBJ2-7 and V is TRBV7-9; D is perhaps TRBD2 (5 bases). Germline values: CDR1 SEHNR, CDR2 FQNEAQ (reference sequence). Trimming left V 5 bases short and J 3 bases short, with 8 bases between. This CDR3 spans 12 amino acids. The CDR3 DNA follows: TGTGCCAGCAGCCGGGCGGGCTACGAGCAGTACTTC. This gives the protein CASSRAGYEQYF.

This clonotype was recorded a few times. The CDR3 here is CASSVARSGTGNEQFF. CDR3 in DNA: TGTGCCAGCAGCGTAGCTCGTAGCGGCACTGGCAATGAGCAGTTCTTC. The gene calls are TRBV9 and TRBJ2-1, with D tentatively TRBD2 (6 bases). The V and J ends lost 0 bases and 6 bases respectively, with 16 bases between them. The CDR3 spans 16 residues. CDR1 SGDLS and CDR2 YYNGEE come from the germline V gene.